These 15 T cell receptor beta chains came from one sample sequenced in a study of T cell repertoires in cytomegalovirus infection. TCRdb passed the reads through MiXCR, listing each CDR3 protein once. The sample shows under 250,000 distinct CDR3 sequences, under 8.5% of them seen only once. The sequenced material came from PBMCs. These receptors came from a human donor in good health (CMV status not recorded). Some clones in this sample may be carry-over from other donors' samples.

This clonotype was counted ten times or more. The CDR3 nucleotides read TGTGCCAGCAGCCCCGCAAGGCAGGGGGCCTTTACTGAAGCTTTCTTT. Residues: CASSPARQGAFTEAFF. The chain recombines TRBV7-8 with TRBJ1-1; TRBD1 agrees at 8 bases. The CDR3 runs 16 residues. Germline CDR1 is SGHVS and CDR2 is FQNEAQ. V dropped 5 bases and J dropped 5; count of bases not matched to a gene: 13.

In its sample, this clonotype was seen many times. The chain joins TRBV7-2 to TRBJ2-7; 8 nucleotides match TRBD1. The CDR3 is 17 amino acids. The J segment lost 4 bases and the V segment lost 1 base, leaving 12 bases of the junction unmatched. CDR1 and CDR2 from the germline V gene are SGHTA and FQGNSA. The CDR3 bases are TGTGCCAGCAGCTTAGGCGCGGCAGGGGGCGGCCTATACGAGCAGTACTTC. The encoded protein is CASSLGAAGGGLYEQYF. Using reference TRBV7-2 and TRBJ2-7 for the parts outside the CDR3, the full variable domain is GAGVSQSPSNKVTEKGKDVELRCDPISGHTALYWYRQSLGQGLEFLIYFQGNSAPDKSGLPSDRFSAERTGGSVSTLTIQRTQQEDSAVYLCASSLGAAGGGLYEQYFGPGTRLTVT.

This clonotype appeared many times. The chain employs TRBV28 and TRBJ1-1; maybe TRBD1 (6 bases). CDR3 length: 16 amino acids. The V gene's germline CDR1 is MDHEN and CDR2 SYDVKM. V was trimmed by 7 bases and J by 0 bases, leaving 18 bases between them. The CDR3 is CASIQLGASMNTEAFF. CDR3 DNA sequence: TGTGCCAGCATTCAGCTGGGGGCAAGTATGAACACTGAAGCTTTCTTT.

Comments on this clonotype: At one of its ends the junction is not consistent with the germline gene, which may arise from a read error. The V gene is TRBV7-6, the J gene TRBJ2-1; D is perhaps TRBD2 (7 bases). From germline, CDR1 is SGHVS and CDR2 FNYEAQ. There are 14 residues in the CDR3. CDR3 DNA: TGTGCTAGCAGCCTAGGGGGGGGTTGGGATGAGCAGTTCTTC. Translating it yields CASSLGGGWDEQFF. The full variable domain, rest sourced from reference TRBV7-6 and TRBJ2-1, is GAGVSQSPRYKVTKRGQDVALRCDPISGHVSLYWYRQALGQGPEFLTYFNYEAQQDKSGLPNDRFSAERPEGSISTLTIQRTEQRDSAMYRCASSLGGGWDEQFFGPGTRLTVL.

Ten or more counts support this clonotype. The CDR3: CASSPRTGRQPQHF. CDR3 nucleotides: TGTGCCAGCAGTCCCCGGACAGGGCGACAGCCCCAGCATTTT. The rearrangement uses TRBV12-3 or TRBV12-4 and TRBJ1-5; TRBD1 matches 8 bases. The CDR3 contains 14 residues. Trimming cost V 5 bases and J 7 bases; bases outside gene matches: 7.

This clonotype has at least ten counts. The chain is built from TRBV18 and TRBJ2-5; either TRBD1 or TRBD2 may supply D (5 bases each). Per germline, CDR1 KGHSH and CDR2 LQKENI. The CDR3 spans 15 residues. Trimming removed 3 bases from V and 4 bases from J, with 15 bases in between. In DNA, the CDR3 is TGTGCCAGCTCACCTGGGACGGGTTTCCTAGAGACCCAGTACTTC. It yields the protein CASSPGTGFLETQYF.

The rearrangement links TRBV24-1 to TRBJ2-3, with 7 positions matching TRBD2. Trimming removed 3 bases from V and 11 bases from J; junction bases left unmatched: 4. Germline V gives CDR1 KGHDR, CDR2 SFDVKD. The CDR3 is 12 residues long. In DNA, the CDR3 is TGTGCCACCAGTGATCGACTAGCCGAGCAGTATTTT. Encoded protein: CATSDRLAEQYF.

A few counts support this clonotype. The chain is built from TRBV3-1 and TRBJ1-2, with D maybe TRBD1 (5 bases). Per the germline V gene, CDR1 is LGHDT and CDR2 is YNNKEL (reference sequence). V lost 4 bases, J lost 8 bases, and 26 bases lay in between. The CDR3 spans 17 residues. The CDR3 spells CASSRGGSASSVGGYTF. The CDR3 DNA reads as TGTGCCAGCAGCCGGGGGGGGAGCGCATCCTCCGTGGGAGGCTACACCTTC. The variable domain in full, with the rest retrieved from reference TRBV3-1 and TRBJ1-2, is DTAVSQTPKYLVTQMGNDKSIKCEQNLGHDTMYWYKQDSKKFLKIMFSYNNKELIINETVPNRFSPKSPDKAHLNLHINSLELGDSAVYFCASSRGGSASSVGGYTFGSGTRLTVV.

There are many counts of this clonotype. The genes are TRBV20-1 and TRBJ1-1; D may be TRBD1 (6 bases). The CDR3 runs 10 residues. V was cut by 4 bases and J by 6 bases, with 6 bases left in between. Per the germline V gene, CDR1 is DFQATT and CDR2 is SNEGSKA (reference sequence). The CDR3 DNA sequence: TGCAGTGCTAACAGGGCTGAAGCTTTCTTT. Translation: CSANRAEAFF.

This clonotype was seen many times. V and J are TRBV7-2 and TRBJ2-2; tentatively, D is TRBD1 (6 bases). V was pared by 3 bases and J by 6 bases, with 11 bases between. From germline, CDR1 is SGHTA and CDR2 FQGNSA. This CDR3 comprises 14 residues. This CDR3 is CASSFTGSSGELFF. The CDR3 coding sequence is TGTGCCAGCAGCTTTACAGGGAGTTCCGGGGAGCTGTTTTTT.

This clonotype has ten or more counts. The chain joins TRBV6-5 to TRBJ1-1, with D hard to call. The CDR3 contains 15 residues. CDR1 is MNHEY, CDR2 SVGAGI, per germline. With 1 base removed from V and 0 bases from J, the gap between germline ends came to 9 bases. The CDR3 DNA follows: TGTGCCAGCAGTTACTTTAGGACGGTGAACACTGAAGCTTTCTTT. This translates into CASSYFRTVNTEAFF.

Many counts were recorded for this clonotype. The chain recombines TRBV4-2 with TRBJ2-7; 8 nucleotides match TRBD2. Germline V gene lookup returns CDR1 LGHNA and CDR2 YNFKEQ. This CDR3 comprises 16 residues. The trim removed 4 bases at V and 1 base at J, leaving 9 bases unmatched. The CDR3 protein is CASSRAPGGVSYEQYF. CDR3 coding DNA: TGTGCCAGCAGCCGCGCCCCGGGGGGGGTATCCTACGAGCAGTACTTC.

This clonotype was counted at least ten times. V is TRBV28 and J is TRBJ1-3; D remains ambiguous. With 3 bases removed from V and 0 bases from J, the gap between germline ends came to 15 bases. The CDR3 covers 17 residues. Germline V gene data show CDR1 as MDHEN and CDR2 as SYDVKM. The CDR3 reads CASSFVRQLGSGNTIYF. The CDR3, as DNA: TGTGCCAGCAGTTTTGTTCGCCAGTTAGGCTCTGGAAACACCATATATTTT.

Ten or more counts support this clonotype. The chain joins TRBV7-2 to TRBJ2-4; unclear D gene. Per the germline V gene, CDR1 is SGHTA and CDR2 is FQGNSA. This CDR3 contains 12 residues. Trimming left V 5 bases short and J 9 bases short, with 11 bases between. CDR3 nucleotide sequence: TGTGCCAGCAGCCCCCTTCGTAGCATTCAGTACTTC. This gives the protein CASSPLRSIQYF.

This clonotype was observed at least ten times. The rearrangement joins TRBV11-2 to TRBJ2-5; tentative D call: TRBD1 (6 bases). Germline V CDR1 and CDR2: SGHAT, FQNNGV. The germline V and J ends were trimmed by 5 bases and 4 bases, with 17 bases remaining between them. CDR3 size: 15 residues. The CDR3, as DNA: TGTGCCAGCAGCAAAGGGGACAAGAGCGGAGAGACCCAGTACTTC. Translation gives CASSKGDKSGETQYF. Supplemented by reference TRBV11-2 and TRBJ2-5, the full variable domain reads EAGVAQSPRYKIIEKRQSVAFWCNPISGHATLYWYQQILGQGPKLLIQFQNNGVVDDSQLPKDRFSAERLKGVDSTLKIQPAKLEDSAVYLCASSKGDKSGETQYFGPGTRLLVL.